This T cell receptor (beta chain) appears in the sequencing data of a study of CD8+ T cells in alopecia areata. General study points: Clonality in lesional scalp, especially alopecia totalis/universalis, exceeded that of normal scalp.

In the case of this clone: Its antigen is unknown.

RNA, once extracted, was reverse transcribed into cDNA for use as the sequencing template. Libraries were prepared by immunoSEQ multiplex PCR; TCRdb keeps only in-frame clonotypes and omits some of them. The sample comprises about 150,000 clones, 45% to 60% of which are singletons, and about 6.4% rests with the top ten. The germline gives CDR1 MDHEN, CDR2 SYDVKM. Trimming took 6 bases from V and 3 from J, leaving 18 bases between them. CDR3 length equals 15 residues. The source of this sequence is a human donor with alopecia areata. Specimen: CD4+ T cells sorted from blood. The rearrangement links TRBV28 to TRBJ2-7; D possibly corresponds to TRBD1 (5 bases). The CDR3 DNA sequence: TGTGCCAGCAGGGGCGTCGGGCCTAGGGGCTACGAGCAGTACTTC. It encodes CASRGVGPRGYEQYF.